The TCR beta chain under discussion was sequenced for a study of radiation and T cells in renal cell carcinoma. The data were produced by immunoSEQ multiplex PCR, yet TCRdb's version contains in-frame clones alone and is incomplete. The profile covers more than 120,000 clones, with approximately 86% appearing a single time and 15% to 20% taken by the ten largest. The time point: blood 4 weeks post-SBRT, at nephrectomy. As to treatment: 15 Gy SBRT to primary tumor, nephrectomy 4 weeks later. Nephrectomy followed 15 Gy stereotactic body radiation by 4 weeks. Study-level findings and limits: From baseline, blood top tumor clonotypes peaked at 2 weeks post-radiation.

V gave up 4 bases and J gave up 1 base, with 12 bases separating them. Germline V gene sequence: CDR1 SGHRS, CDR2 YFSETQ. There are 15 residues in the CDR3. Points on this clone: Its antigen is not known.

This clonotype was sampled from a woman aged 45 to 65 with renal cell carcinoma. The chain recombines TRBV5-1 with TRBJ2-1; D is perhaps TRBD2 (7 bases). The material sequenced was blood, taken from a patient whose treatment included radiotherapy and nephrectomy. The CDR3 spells CASSLQGGSYNEQFF. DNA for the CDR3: TGCGCCAGCAGCCTACAGGGAGGGTCCTACAATGAGCAGTTCTTC.